This TCR beta chain is drawn from a study of untreated major depressive disorder. As concerns this clone: Its target is not known.

Enrichment usually gave 85% to 95% pure CD4+ T cells. Overall study results and limits: CD4+ T cells from depressed patients used TRBV05-01 (Vbeta 5.1) more often than controls.

This CDR3 has 16 amino acids. Germline CDR1 is MNHEY and CDR2 is SMNVEV (reference sequence). The germline V and J ends were trimmed by 3 bases and 4 bases, with 17 bases remaining between them. Sequenced by immunoSEQ multiplex PCR; TCRdb stores in-frame clones only, minus some. Seen here are about 20,000 clones, around 87% observed once, and the top ten hold approximately 5.1%. This receptor was obtained from a woman aged 25 to 39 in good health. The rearrangement links TRBV27 to TRBJ2-3; unclear D gene. Source material: CD4+ T cells from PBMCs. CDR3 region: CASSFLGLPYADTQYF. For the CDR3, the DNA is TGTGCCAGCAGTTTTCTTGGTCTTCCGTACGCAGATACGCAGTATTTT.